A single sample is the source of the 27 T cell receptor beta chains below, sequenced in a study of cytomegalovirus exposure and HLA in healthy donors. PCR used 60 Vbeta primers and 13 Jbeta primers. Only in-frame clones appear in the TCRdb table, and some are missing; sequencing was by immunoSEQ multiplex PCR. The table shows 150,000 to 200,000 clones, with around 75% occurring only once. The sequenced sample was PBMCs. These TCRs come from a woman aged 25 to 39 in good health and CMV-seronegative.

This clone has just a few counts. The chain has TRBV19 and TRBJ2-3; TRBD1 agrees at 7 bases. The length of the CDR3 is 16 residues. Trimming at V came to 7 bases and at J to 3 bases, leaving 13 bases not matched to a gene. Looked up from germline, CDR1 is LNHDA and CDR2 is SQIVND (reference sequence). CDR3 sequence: CASTPRQGPGTDTQYF. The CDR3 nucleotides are TGTGCCAGTACCCCACGACAGGGACCCGGGACAGATACGCAGTATTTT.

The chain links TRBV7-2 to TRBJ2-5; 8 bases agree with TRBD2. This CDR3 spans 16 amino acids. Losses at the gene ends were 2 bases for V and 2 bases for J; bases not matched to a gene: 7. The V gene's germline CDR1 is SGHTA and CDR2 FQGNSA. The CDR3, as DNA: TGTGCCAGCAGCTTATTCGCGGGGGGAGGTCAAGAGACCCAGTACTTC. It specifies CASSLFAGGGQETQYF. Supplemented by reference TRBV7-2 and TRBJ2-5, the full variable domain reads GAGVSQSPSNKVTEKGKDVELRCDPISGHTALYWYRQSLGQGLEFLIYFQGNSAPDKSGLPSDRFSAERTGGSVSTLTIQRTQQEDSAVYLCASSLFAGGGQETQYFGPGTRLLVL.

As DNA, the CDR3 is TGTGCCAGCAGTCTCGGGACTCAGAACACCGGGGAGCTGTTTTTT. Protein product: CASSLGTQNTGELFF. The rearrangement links TRBV6-5 to TRBJ2-2; perhaps TRBD2 as D (6 bases). Trimming took off 5 bases at V and 1 base at J, with 11 bases between the two ends. The CDR3 is 15 residues long. From germline, CDR1 is MNHEY and CDR2 SVGAGI.

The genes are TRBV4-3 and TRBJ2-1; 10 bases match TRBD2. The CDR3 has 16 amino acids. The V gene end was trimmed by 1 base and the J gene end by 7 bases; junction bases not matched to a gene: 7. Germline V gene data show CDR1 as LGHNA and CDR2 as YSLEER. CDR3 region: CASSQAASGSINEQFF. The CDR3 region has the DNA TGCGCCAGCAGCCAAGCAGCTAGCGGGAGTATAAATGAGCAGTTCTTC.

In DNA, the CDR3 is TGTGCCAGCAGCTTTTCGGCGGGAGAGACCGAGCAGTACTTC. Residues: CASSFSAGETEQYF. The rearrangement uses TRBV7-3 and TRBJ2-7; 7 nucleotides line up with TRBD2. Germline values: CDR1 SGHTA, CDR2 FQGTGA. This CDR3 region has 14 residues. With V trimmed by 3 bases and J by 6 bases, 8 bases remained unmatched.

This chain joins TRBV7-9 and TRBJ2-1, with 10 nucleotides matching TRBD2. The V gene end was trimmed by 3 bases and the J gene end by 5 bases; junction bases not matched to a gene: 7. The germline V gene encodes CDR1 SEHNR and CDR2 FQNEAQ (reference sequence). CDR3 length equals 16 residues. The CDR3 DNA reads TGTGCCAGCAGCTTCACTAGCGGGGTCCTTGACAATGAGCAGTTCTTC. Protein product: CASSFTSGVLDNEQFF. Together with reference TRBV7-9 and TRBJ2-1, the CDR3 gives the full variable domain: DTGVSQNPRHKITKRGQNVTFRCDPISEHNRLYWYRQTLGQGPEFLTYFQNEAQLEKSRLLSDRFSAERPKGSFSTLEIQRTEQGDSAMYLCASSFTSGVLDNEQFFGPGTRLTVL.

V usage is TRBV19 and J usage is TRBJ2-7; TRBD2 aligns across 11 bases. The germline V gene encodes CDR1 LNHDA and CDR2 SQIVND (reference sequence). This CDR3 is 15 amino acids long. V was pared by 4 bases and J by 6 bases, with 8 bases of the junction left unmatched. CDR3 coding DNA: TGTGCCAGTAGTACGACTAGCGGGATGTTCGGCGAGCAGTACTTC. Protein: CASSTTSGMFGEQYF.

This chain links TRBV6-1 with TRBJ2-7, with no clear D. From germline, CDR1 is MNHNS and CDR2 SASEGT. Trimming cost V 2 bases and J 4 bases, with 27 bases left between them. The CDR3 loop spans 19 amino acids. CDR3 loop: CASSETALTLSSRWYEQYF. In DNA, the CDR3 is TGTGCCAGCAGTGAAACGGCCCTGACACTGAGTTCCCGGTGGTACGAGCAGTACTTC.

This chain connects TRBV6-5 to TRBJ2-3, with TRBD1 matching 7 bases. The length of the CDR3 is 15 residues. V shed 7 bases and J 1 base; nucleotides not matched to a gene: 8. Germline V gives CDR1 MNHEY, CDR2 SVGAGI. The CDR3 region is CASTLFGQGTDTQYF. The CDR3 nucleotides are TGTGCCAGCACGCTCTTTGGACAGGGCACAGATACGCAGTATTTT.

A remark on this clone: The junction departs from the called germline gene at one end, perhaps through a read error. In DNA, the CDR3 is TGTGCCAGCAGCCTAACAGGGAGTCCTGAAAACACCATATATTTT. It encodes CASSLTGSPENTIYF. The V call is TRBV7-3, the J call TRBJ1-3; the D gene is possibly TRBD1 (6 bases). The V gene's germline CDR1 is SGHTA and CDR2 FQGTGA. This CDR3 region has 15 residues.

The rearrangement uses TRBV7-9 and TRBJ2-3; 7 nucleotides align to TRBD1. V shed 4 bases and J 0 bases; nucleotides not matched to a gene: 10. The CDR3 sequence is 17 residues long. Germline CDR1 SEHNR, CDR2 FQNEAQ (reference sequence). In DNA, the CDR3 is TGTGCCAGCAGCTCCGTGTCAGGGGGTTTAAGCACAGATACGCAGTATTTT. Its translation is CASSSVSGGLSTDTQYF.

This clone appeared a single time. The CDR3 loop reads CASSQQEAGWITEAFF. CDR3 DNA: TGCGCCAGCAGCCAGCAGGAAGCAGGGTGGATCACTGAAGCTTTCTTT. The chain employs TRBV4-3 and TRBJ1-1, with a weak D call TRBD1 (5 bases). The CDR3 sequence is 16 residues long. V lost 3 bases, J lost 4 bases, and 18 bases lay in between. Germline-derived CDR1 and CDR2 are LGHNA and YSLEER.

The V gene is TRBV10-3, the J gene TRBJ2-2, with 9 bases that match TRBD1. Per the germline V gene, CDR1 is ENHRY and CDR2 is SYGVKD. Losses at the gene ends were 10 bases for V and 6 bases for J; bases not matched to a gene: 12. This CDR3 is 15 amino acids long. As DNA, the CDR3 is TGTGCCACTTCAATTACAGGGGGCGCCCCCGGGGAGCTGTTTTTT. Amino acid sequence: CATSITGGAPGELFF.

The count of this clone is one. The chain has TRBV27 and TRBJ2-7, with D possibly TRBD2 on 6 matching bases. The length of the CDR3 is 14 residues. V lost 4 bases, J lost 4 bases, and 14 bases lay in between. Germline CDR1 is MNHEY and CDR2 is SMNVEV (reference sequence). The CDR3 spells CASSWGRGTYEQYF. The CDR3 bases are TGTGCCAGCAGTTGGGGTCGAGGGACTTACGAGCAGTACTTC.

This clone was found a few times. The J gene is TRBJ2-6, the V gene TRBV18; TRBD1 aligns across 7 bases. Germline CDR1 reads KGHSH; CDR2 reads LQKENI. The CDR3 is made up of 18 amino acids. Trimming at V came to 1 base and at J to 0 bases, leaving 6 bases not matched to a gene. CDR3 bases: TGTGCCAGCTCACCACTTAGGGACAGAGACTCTGGGGCCAACGTCCTGACTTTC. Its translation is CASSPLRDRDSGANVLTF.

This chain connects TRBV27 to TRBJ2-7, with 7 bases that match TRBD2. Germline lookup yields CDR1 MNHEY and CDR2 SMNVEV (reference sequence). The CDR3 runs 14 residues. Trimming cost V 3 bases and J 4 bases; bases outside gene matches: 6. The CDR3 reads CASSFAAGTYEQYF. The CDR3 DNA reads TGTGCCAGCAGTTTTGCAGCGGGGACTTACGAGCAGTACTTC.

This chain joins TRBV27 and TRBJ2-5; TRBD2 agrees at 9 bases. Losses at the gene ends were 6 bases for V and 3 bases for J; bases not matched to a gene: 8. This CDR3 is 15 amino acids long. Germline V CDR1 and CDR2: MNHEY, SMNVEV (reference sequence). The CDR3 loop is CASRFAASGKETQYF. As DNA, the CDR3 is TGTGCCAGCAGGTTCGCGGCTAGCGGGAAAGAGACCCAGTACTTC.

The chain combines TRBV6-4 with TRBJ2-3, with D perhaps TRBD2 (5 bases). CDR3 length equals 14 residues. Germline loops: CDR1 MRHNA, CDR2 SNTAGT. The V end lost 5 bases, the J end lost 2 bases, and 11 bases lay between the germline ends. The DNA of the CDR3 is TGTGCCAGCAGTCAAGACTATACCACAGATACGCAGTATTTT. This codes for CASSQDYTTDTQYF.

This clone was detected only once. CDR3 region: CASSPGEGNGYTF. As DNA, the CDR3 is TGTGCCAGCAGCCCAGGGGAGGGGAATGGCTACACCTTC. This rearrangement joins TRBV5-4 to TRBJ1-2; TRBD1 is a possible D gene (6 bases). CDR1 is SGHNT, CDR2 YYREEE, per germline (reference sequence). V was pared by 4 bases and J by 6 bases, with 13 bases between. There are 13 residues in the CDR3.

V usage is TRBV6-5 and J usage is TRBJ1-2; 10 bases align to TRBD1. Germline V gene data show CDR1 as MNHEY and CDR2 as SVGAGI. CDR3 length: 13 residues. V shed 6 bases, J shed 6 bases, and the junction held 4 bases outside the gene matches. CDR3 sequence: CASRRGQGDGYTF. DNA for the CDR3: TGTGCCAGCAGACGCGGACAGGGGGATGGCTACACCTTC.

CDR3 nucleotide sequence: TGTGCCAGCAGTTTATCTGGCAGGGGCCAAACCTACGAGCAGTACTTC. This codes for CASSLSGRGQTYEQYF. The chain links TRBV27 to TRBJ2-7; weak D call: TRBD1 (6 bases). CDR1 is MNHEY and CDR2 is SMNVEV in the germline V gene (reference sequence). V was cut by 0 bases and J by 2 bases, with 14 bases left in between. The CDR3 has 16 amino acids.

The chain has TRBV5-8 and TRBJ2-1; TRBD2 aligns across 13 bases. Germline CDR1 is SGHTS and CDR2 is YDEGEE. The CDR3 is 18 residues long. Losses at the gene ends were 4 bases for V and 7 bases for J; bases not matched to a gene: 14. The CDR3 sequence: CASSTKLRTSGSRNEQFF. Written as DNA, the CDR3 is TGTGCCAGCAGCACCAAACTTCGGACTAGCGGGAGTCGGAATGAGCAGTTCTTC.

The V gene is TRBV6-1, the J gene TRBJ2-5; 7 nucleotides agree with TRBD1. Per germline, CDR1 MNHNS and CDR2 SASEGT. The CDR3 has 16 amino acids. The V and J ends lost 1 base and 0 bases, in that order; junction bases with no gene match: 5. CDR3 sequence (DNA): TGTGCCAGCAGTGAAGGTGGGACAGAACACCAAGAGACCCAGTACTTC. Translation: CASSEGGTEHQETQYF.

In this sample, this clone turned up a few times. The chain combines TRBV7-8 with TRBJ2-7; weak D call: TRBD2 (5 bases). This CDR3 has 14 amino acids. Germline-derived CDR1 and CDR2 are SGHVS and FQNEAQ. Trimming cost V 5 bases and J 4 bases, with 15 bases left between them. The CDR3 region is CASSPRLGEYEQYF. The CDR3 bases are TGTGCCAGCAGCCCGAGACTGGGAGAGTACGAGCAGTACTTC.

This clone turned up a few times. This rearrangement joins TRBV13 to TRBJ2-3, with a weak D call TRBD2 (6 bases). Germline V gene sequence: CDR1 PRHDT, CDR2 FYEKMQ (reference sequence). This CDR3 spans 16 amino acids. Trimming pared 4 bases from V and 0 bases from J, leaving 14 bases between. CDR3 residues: CASSWSGRPSTDTQYF. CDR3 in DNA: TGTGCCAGCAGCTGGAGCGGGCGCCCTAGCACAGATACGCAGTATTTT. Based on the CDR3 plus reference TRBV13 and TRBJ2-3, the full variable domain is AAGVIQSPRHLIKEKRETATLKCYPIPRHDTVYWYQQGPGQDPQFLISFYEKMQSDKGSIPDRFSAQQFSDYHSELNMSSLELGDSALYFCASSWSGRPSTDTQYFGPGTRLTVL.

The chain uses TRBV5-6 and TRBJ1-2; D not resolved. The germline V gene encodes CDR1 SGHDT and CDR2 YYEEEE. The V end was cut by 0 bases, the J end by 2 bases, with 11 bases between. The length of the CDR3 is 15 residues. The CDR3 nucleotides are TGTGCCAGCAGCTTGGGGCTTGGGCAGAACTATGGCTACACCTTC. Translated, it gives CASSLGLGQNYGYTF.

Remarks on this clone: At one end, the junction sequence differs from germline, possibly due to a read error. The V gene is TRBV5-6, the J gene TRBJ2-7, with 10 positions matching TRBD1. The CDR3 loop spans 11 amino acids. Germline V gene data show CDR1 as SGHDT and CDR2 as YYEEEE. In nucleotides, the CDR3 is TGTGCCAGCAGCCCCCGGGACAGGGGTACTTTC. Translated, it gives CASSPRDRGTF.